The 5 T cell receptor beta chains below come from one sample, sequenced in a study of blood T cell repertoires in COVID-19. TCRdb's table, derived via immunoSEQ multiplex PCR, lists solely in-frame clones and lacks some. The table lists about 200,000 clones, 70% to 90% of them singletons. Sequenced sample: PBMCs or T cells enriched from blood (not recorded which). Every receptor here comes from a woman in her thirties or forties with acute COVID-19.

In this sample, this clone turned up a few times. V gene TRBV30 combines with J gene TRBJ1-2; 7 bases agree with TRBD1. Per the germline V gene, CDR1 is GTSNPN and CDR2 is SVGIG (reference sequence). The V gene end was trimmed by 0 bases and the J gene end by 7 bases; junction bases not matched to a gene: 11. The CDR3 length is 15 residues. CDR3 coding DNA: TGTGCCTGGAGTGTACGGAACAGGGGAAGTGGTGGCTACACCTTC. As protein: CAWSVRNRGSGGYTF.

This chain links TRBV29-1 with TRBJ2-5, with D unclear. Trimming took off 4 bases at V and 1 base at J, with 10 bases between the two ends. The CDR3 sequence is 13 residues long. Per the germline V gene, CDR1 is SQVTM and CDR2 is ANQGSEA. CDR3 sequence reads: CSVAPSSQETQYF. In DNA form, the CDR3 reads TGCAGCGTTGCTCCTAGTTCCCAAGAGACCCAGTACTTC.

DNA for the CDR3: TGTGCCACCAGCAGAGATCCCCAGGGGTATGGCTACACCTTC. Amino acid sequence: CATSRDPQGYGYTF. The V and J genes are TRBV15 and TRBJ1-2; a possible D gene is TRBD1 (6 bases). Germline lookup yields CDR1 LNHNV and CDR2 YYDKDF (reference sequence). V gave up 0 bases and J gave up 5 bases, with 10 bases separating them. The CDR3 is made up of 14 amino acids.

The chain links TRBV28 to TRBJ2-1, with 10 bases aligning to TRBD2. Trimming at V came to 6 bases and at J to 4 bases, leaving 6 bases not matched to a gene. The CDR3 has 15 amino acids. CDR1 is MDHEN, CDR2 SYDVKM, per germline. DNA of the CDR3: TGTGCCAGCAGATCTGGGACTAGCGAGTACAATGAGCAGTTCTTC. Its protein is CASRSGTSEYNEQFF.

V is TRBV27 and J is TRBJ2-7, with D hard to call. Germline V CDR1 and CDR2: MNHEY, SMNVEV (reference sequence). Trimming removed 4 bases at V and 0 bases at J, with 13 bases between. This CDR3 contains 15 residues. CDR3 in amino acids: CASSSQTQSSYEQYF. The CDR3 DNA sequence: TGTGCCAGCAGTTCCCAGACACAGAGCTCCTACGAGCAGTACTTC.